The 29 T cell receptor beta chains below come from one sample, sequenced in a study of blood T cell repertoires in COVID-19 (dated by TCRdb to 2018 to 2020). Library method: the immunoSEQ multiplex PCR assay. TCRdb took this table from immuneACCESS and kept in-frame rearrangements with V and J called. Such tables lack part of the clones; where checked against another copy, unresolved V genes explain under half of the gap, and the rest is unexplained. Across this sample there are about 240,000 clones, with 87% seen only once. 6% to 9% of the sample is taken by the ten largest. The sequencing input was peripheral blood. All receptors come from a man in his 60s who had recovered from COVID-19.

This sequence joins TRBV19 and TRBJ1-4; 9 positions agree with TRBD1. The junction had 19 bases not matched to a gene; V was cut back by 2 bases and J by 0 bases. Germline CDR1 and CDR2: LNHDA and SQIVND (reference sequence). This CDR3 is built from 22 residues. The CDR3 region is CASSIPGTGLDQEGATNEKLFF. CDR3 coding DNA: TGTGCCAGTAGTATACCCGGGACAGGGTTGGATCAGGAGGGTGCAACTAATGAAAAACTGTTTTTT.

The J gene is TRBJ1-3, the V gene TRBV6-5; weak D call: TRBD1 (6 bases). The CDR3 is made up of 14 amino acids. Germline CDR1 is MNHEY and CDR2 is SVGAGI. Trimming cost V 6 bases and J 7 bases, with 16 bases left between them. The CDR3 DNA sequence: TGTGCCAGCAGCACCCCAGGGGTATCTAACACCATATATTTT. Protein: CASSTPGVSNTIYF.

The chain couples TRBV19 to TRBJ2-7; a weak D match, TRBD1 (6 bases). V was cut by 3 bases and J by 5 bases, with 14 bases left in between. Per the germline V gene, CDR1 is LNHDA and CDR2 is SQIVND (reference sequence). The CDR3 is made up of 14 amino acids. CDR3 nucleotides: TGTGCCAGTAGTATCCCCAGGGGCTGGGACGAGCAGTACTTC. As protein: CASSIPRGWDEQYF.

The CDR3 here is CASSPYPPGTGSGANVLTF. The CDR3 nucleotides read TGTGCCAGCTCACCATACCCCCCCGGGACAGGGTCCGGGGCCAACGTCCTGACTTTC. The J gene is TRBJ2-6, the V gene TRBV18; 9 nucleotides match TRBD1. The germline CDR1 and CDR2 sequences are KGHSH and LQKENI. The ends lost 2 bases at V and 4 bases at J; junction bases unmatched: 12. The CDR3 is 19 residues long.

The genes are TRBV5-1 and TRBJ2-7; D remains unclear. The CDR3 covers 15 residues. Between the trimmed V and J ends, which lost 0 bases and 3 bases, there was a span of 13 bases. The germline gives CDR1 SGHRS, CDR2 YFSETQ. In DNA form, the CDR3 reads TGCGCCAGCAGCTTGGCCGGTGTTGCGTTCTACGAGCAGTACTTC. Translated, it gives CASSLAGVAFYEQYF.

The V and J genes are TRBV20-1 and TRBJ1-5; 9 nucleotides agree with TRBD1. The trim removed 3 bases at V and 5 bases at J, leaving 14 bases unmatched. The germline V gene encodes CDR1 DFQATT and CDR2 SNEGSKA (reference sequence). CDR3 size: 17 residues. For the CDR3, the DNA is TGCAGTGCTAGTTCCCCTTTGACAGGGGGTTTTGATCAGCCCCAGCATTTT. This gives the protein CSASSPLTGGFDQPQHF.

This chain joins TRBV10-3 and TRBJ1-2; 8 positions agree with TRBD1. The CDR3 covers 13 residues. From germline, CDR1 is ENHRY and CDR2 SYGVKD. J lost 6 bases, V lost 7 bases, and 7 bases had no gene match. In DNA form, the CDR3 reads TGTGCCATCAACCTTGACAGGGGACATGGCTACACCTTC. It codes for CAINLDRGHGYTF.

The rearrangement uses TRBV4-1 and TRBJ2-2; D unclear. V lost 2 bases, J lost 7 bases, and 14 bases lay in between. Germline-derived CDR1 and CDR2 are MGHRA and YSYEKL. The CDR3 has 15 residues. CDR3 sequence: CASSQLLMGDGELFF. The CDR3 DNA follows: TGCGCCAGCAGCCAACTGTTAATGGGCGACGGGGAGCTGTTTTTT.

This sequence joins TRBV6-5 and TRBJ1-2, with D possibly being TRBD1 (6 bases). This CDR3 is 16 amino acids long. The V gene lost 2 bases and the J gene lost 1 base, with 14 bases spanning the gap. Looked up from germline, CDR1 is MNHEY and CDR2 is SVGAGI. In DNA, the CDR3 is TGTGCCAGCAGTTACACAGGGACGGTGGTTAACTATGGCTACACCTTC. This sequence encodes CASSYTGTVVNYGYTF.

V gene TRBV5-1 combines with J gene TRBJ1-6; 7 nucleotides match TRBD1. Germline loops: CDR1 SGHRS, CDR2 YFSETQ. The CDR3 spans 15 residues. With V trimmed by 4 bases and J by 8 bases, 9 bases remained unmatched. The CDR3 reads CASSHALTGDSPLHF. The CDR3 DNA reads as TGCGCCAGCAGCCACGCCCTAACAGGGGATTCACCCCTCCACTTT.

For this clone: The sample holds other DNA sequences that translate to the same CDR3. CDR3 sequence reads: CASSLGLAGGIADTQYF. The CDR3 DNA sequence: TGCGCCAGCAGCTTGGGGCTAGCGGGGGGGATAGCAGATACGCAGTATTTT. The chain combines TRBV5-1 with TRBJ2-3; 12 bases line up with TRBD2. The length of the CDR3 is 17 residues. The germline V gene has CDR1 SGHRS and CDR2 YFSETQ. J lost 4 bases, V lost 0 bases, and 6 bases had no gene match.

V is TRBV11-2 and J is TRBJ2-1, with 9 bases that match TRBD2. In germline, CDR1 is SGHAT, CDR2 FQNNGV. The CDR3 extends over 15 amino acids. The trim removed 2 bases at V and 9 bases at J, leaving 8 bases unmatched. The CDR3 nucleotides read TGTGCCAGCAGCTTAACGCGGGGGGGCCGCGTTGAGCAGTTCTTC. This translates into CASSLTRGGRVEQFF.

The rearrangement links TRBV27 to TRBJ1-2, with D hard to call. CDR1 and CDR2 (germline): MNHEY, SMNVEV (reference sequence). Trimming left V 3 bases short and J 6 bases short, with 14 bases between. This CDR3 is built from 14 residues. CDR3: CASSFAQTRDGYTF. The CDR3 DNA reads TGTGCCAGCAGTTTTGCGCAGACGAGGGATGGCTACACCTTC.

The chain carries TRBV11-3 and TRBJ2-1, with D possibly TRBD2 on 7 matching bases. Between the trimmed V and J ends, which lost 4 bases and 4 bases, there was a span of 14 bases. Germline V gene lookup returns CDR1 SGHNT and CDR2 YENEEA. The CDR3 has 15 amino acids. CDR3 nucleotides: TGTGCCAGCAGCTATGGGGGGGCCGGGTACAATGAGCAGTTCTTC. Its protein is CASSYGGAGYNEQFF.

This rearrangement joins TRBV30 to TRBJ1-1, with D unresolved. CDR1 GTSNPN and CDR2 SVGIG come from the germline V gene (reference sequence). CDR3 size: 13 residues. V gave up 8 bases and J gave up 4 bases, with 17 bases separating them. CDR3 nucleotides: TGTGCCAGTCGACTAACCCTGATCACTGAAGCTTTCTTT. It encodes CASRLTLITEAFF.

This chain links TRBV27 with TRBJ1-5, with D tentatively TRBD1 (5 bases). The length of the CDR3 is 18 residues. Trimming pared 1 base from V and 2 bases from J, leaving 18 bases between. Per germline, CDR1 MNHEY and CDR2 SMNVEV (reference sequence). DNA of the CDR3: TGTGCCAGCAGTTTATACGCCAGGGAGGTGGTAGGCAATCAGCCCCAGCATTTT. Protein: CASSLYAREVVGNQPQHF.

The genes are TRBV7-9 and TRBJ1-2; no clear D. The length of the CDR3 is 14 residues. Germline-derived CDR1 and CDR2 are SEHNR and FQNEAQ (reference sequence). Trimming shortened V by 5 bases and J by 6 bases, and 16 bases separated the two germline ends. The CDR3 region is CASSVRRDVDGYTF. CDR3 DNA: TGTGCCAGCAGCGTCAGGAGGGATGTGGATGGCTACACCTTC.

The rearrangement links TRBV19 to TRBJ2-3; possibly TRBD2 for D (6 bases). Germline V gives CDR1 LNHDA, CDR2 SQIVND (reference sequence). This CDR3 comprises 14 residues. V was shortened by 6 bases and J by 4 bases, with 14 bases between the two germline ends. The CDR3 sequence: CASSVGGRSDTQYF. CDR3 sequence (DNA): TGTGCCAGTAGCGTCGGGGGAAGATCAGATACGCAGTATTTT.

This chain's CDR3 is CASSSRTSGGDTQYF. DNA for the CDR3: TGTGCCAGCAGTTCCCGGACTAGCGGGGGAGATACGCAGTATTTT. The rearrangement uses TRBV28 and TRBJ2-3; TRBD2 aligns across 13 bases. The CDR3 is made up of 15 amino acids. With V trimmed by 4 bases and J by 5 bases, 3 bases remained unmatched. Per germline, CDR1 MDHEN and CDR2 SYDVKM.

V is TRBV4-1 and J is TRBJ2-7, with 13 positions matching TRBD2. Germline V gene lookup returns CDR1 MGHRA and CDR2 YSYEKL. CDR3 length: 15 residues. The V and J ends lost 4 bases and 7 bases, in that order; junction bases with no gene match: 7. In DNA form, the CDR3 reads TGCGCCAGCAGCCCTACCGGACTAGCGGGGGAGGAGCAGTACTTC. Encoded protein: CASSPTGLAGEEQYF.

The CDR3 spells CASSIYGTPGETQYF. The CDR3, as DNA: TGTGCCAGCAGCATCTACGGGACTCCTGGGGAGACCCAGTACTTC. This chain uses TRBV21-1 with TRBJ2-5; the D call in the table, TRBD2, was not verified against the DNA. TRBV21-1 is flagged as a pseudogene. This CDR3 contains 15 residues.

This sequence joins TRBV30 and TRBJ2-7; tentative D call: TRBD1 (6 bases). This CDR3 spans 13 amino acids. Germline V gene data show CDR1 as GTSNPN and CDR2 as SVGIG (reference sequence). V was trimmed by 1 base and J by 4 bases, leaving 11 bases between them. The CDR3 DNA follows: TGTGCCTGGAGTGAGGACAGATTTTACGAGCAGTACTTC. Translation gives CAWSEDRFYEQYF.

This clone was seen a single time. The rearrangement joins TRBV28 to TRBJ1-2; D is uncertain. V dropped 10 bases and J dropped 8 bases, with 20 bases sitting between them. The germline V gene has CDR1 MDHEN and CDR2 SYDVKM. This CDR3 is 13 amino acids long. CDR3 residues: CAISPRETGGYTF. The DNA of the CDR3 is TGTGCCATATCACCTCGGGAAACGGGGGGCTACACCTTC.

CDR3: CASSHSGANVLTF. DNA of the CDR3: TGTGCCAGCAGCCACTCCGGGGCCAACGTCCTGACTTTC. The J gene is TRBJ2-6, the V gene TRBV5-5; D not certain. Trimming removed 4 bases from V and 4 bases from J, with 6 bases in between. The CDR3 loop spans 13 amino acids. Germline V gene sequence: CDR1 SGHKS, CDR2 YYEKEE (reference sequence).

The chain links TRBV5-6 to TRBJ2-7, with TRBD1 matching over 8 bases. Germline CDR1 is SGHDT and CDR2 is YYEEEE. The CDR3 contains 16 residues. The trim removed 0 bases at V and 6 bases at J, leaving 11 bases unmatched. CDR3 coding DNA: TGTGCCAGCAGCTTGGAAGGCGCAGGGGGCAGGTCCGAGCAGTACGTC. Its translation: CASSLEGAGGRSEQYV.

The count of this clone is one. The CDR3 DNA reads as TGTGCTAGTGCCCTCTCTCAGGGGGGCAGAGCCGGGGAGCTGTTTTTT. Residues: CASALSQGGRAGELFF. V and J are TRBV12-5 and TRBJ2-2; tentatively, D is TRBD1 (7 bases). V shed 7 bases and J shed 6 bases, with 21 bases lying between them. CDR1 is LGHNT and CDR2 is FRNRAP in the germline V gene. This CDR3 is built from 16 residues.

The chain carries TRBV10-2 and TRBJ1-6; D possibly corresponds to TRBD1 (5 bases). Germline assignment: CDR1 WSHSY and CDR2 SAAADI. The CDR3 runs to 13 residues. Trimming removed 4 bases from V and 6 bases from J, with 7 bases in between. The CDR3: CASSGTTNSPLHF. The CDR3 bases are TGCGCCAGCAGTGGGACAACTAATTCACCCCTCCACTTT.

This clone has only a few counts. The gene calls are TRBV28 and TRBJ1-6; TRBD1 matches 7 bases. The ends lost 7 bases at V and 10 bases at J; junction bases unmatched: 10. Looked up from germline, CDR1 is MDHEN and CDR2 is SYDVKM. The CDR3 contains 14 residues. This CDR3 is CASNPGRGLSPLHF. The DNA of the CDR3 is TGTGCCAGCAACCCGGGAAGGGGGCTGTCACCCCTCCACTTT. The full variable domain, rest sourced from reference TRBV28 and TRBJ1-6, is DVKVTQSSRYLVKRTGEKVFLECVQDMDHENMFWYRQDPGLGLRLIYFSYDVKMKEKGDIPEGYSVSREKKERFSLILESASTNQTSMYLCASNPGRGLSPLHFGNGTRLTVT.

The chain recombines TRBV24-1 with TRBJ1-5, with TRBD1 matching 10 bases. The CDR3 runs 15 residues. The V gene end was trimmed by 3 bases and the J gene end by 5 bases; junction bases not matched to a gene: 3. Germline-derived CDR1 and CDR2 are KGHDR and SFDVKD. CDR3 region: CATSDGDRGHQPQHF. The CDR3 DNA is TGTGCCACCAGTGATGGGGACAGGGGTCATCAGCCCCAGCATTTT.